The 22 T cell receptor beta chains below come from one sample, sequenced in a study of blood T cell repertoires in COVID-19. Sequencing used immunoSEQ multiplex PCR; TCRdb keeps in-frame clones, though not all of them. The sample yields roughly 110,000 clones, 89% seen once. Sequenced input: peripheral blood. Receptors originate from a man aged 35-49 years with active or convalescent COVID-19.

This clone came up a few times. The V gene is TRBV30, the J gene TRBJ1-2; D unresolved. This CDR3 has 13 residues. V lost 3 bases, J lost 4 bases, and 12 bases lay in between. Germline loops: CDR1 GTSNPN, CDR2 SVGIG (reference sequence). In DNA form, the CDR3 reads TGTGCCTGGAGGGTTCGGGGAGCCTATGGCTACACCTTC. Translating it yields CAWRVRGAYGYTF. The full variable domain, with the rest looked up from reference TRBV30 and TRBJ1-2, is SQTIHQWPATLVQPVGSPLSLECTVEGTSNPNLYWYRQAAGRGLQLLFYSVGIGQISSEVPQNLSASRPQDRQFILSSKKLLLSDSGFYLCAWRVRGAYGYTFGSGTRLTVV.

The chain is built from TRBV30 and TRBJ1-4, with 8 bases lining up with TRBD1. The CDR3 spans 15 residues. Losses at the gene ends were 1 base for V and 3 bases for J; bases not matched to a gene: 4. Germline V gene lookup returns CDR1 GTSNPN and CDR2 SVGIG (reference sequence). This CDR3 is CAWSAPGGPNEKLFF. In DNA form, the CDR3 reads TGTGCCTGGAGTGCCCCAGGGGGCCCTAATGAAAAACTGTTTTTT.

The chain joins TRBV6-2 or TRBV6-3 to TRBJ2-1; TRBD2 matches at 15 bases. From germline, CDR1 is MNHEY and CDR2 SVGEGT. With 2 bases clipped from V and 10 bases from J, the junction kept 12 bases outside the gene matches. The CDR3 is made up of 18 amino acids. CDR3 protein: CASSYRTSGREEDWEQFF. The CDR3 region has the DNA TGTGCCAGCAGTTACAGGACTAGCGGGAGGGAAGAAGATTGGGAGCAGTTCTTC.

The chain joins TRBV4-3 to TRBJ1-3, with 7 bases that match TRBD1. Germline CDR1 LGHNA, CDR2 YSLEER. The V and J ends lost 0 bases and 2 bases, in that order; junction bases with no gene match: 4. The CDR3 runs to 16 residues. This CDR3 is CASSQDTGATGNTIYF. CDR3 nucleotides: TGCGCCAGCAGCCAAGATACAGGGGCTACTGGAAACACCATATATTTT.

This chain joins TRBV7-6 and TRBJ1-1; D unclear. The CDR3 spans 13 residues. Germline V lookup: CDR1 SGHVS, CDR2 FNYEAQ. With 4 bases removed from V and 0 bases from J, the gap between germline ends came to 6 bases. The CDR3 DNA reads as TGTGCCAGCAGCTATACAGTGAACACTGAAGCTTTCTTT. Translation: CASSYTVNTEAFF.

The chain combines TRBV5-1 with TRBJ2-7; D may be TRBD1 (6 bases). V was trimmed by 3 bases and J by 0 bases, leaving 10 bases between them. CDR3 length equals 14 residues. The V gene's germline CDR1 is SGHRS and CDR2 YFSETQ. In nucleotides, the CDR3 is TGCGCCAGCAGCTCGGGACACGTCTCCTACGAGCAGTACTTC. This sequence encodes CASSSGHVSYEQYF.

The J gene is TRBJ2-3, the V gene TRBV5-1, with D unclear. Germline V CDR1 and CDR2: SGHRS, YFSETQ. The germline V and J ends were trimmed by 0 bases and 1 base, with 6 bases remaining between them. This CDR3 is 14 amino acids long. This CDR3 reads CASSLELGTDTQYF. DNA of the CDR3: TGCGCCAGCAGCTTGGAGTTAGGCACAGATACGCAGTATTTT.

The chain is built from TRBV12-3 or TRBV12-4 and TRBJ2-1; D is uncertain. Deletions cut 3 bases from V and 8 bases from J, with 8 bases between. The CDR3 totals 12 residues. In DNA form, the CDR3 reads TGTGCCAGCAGTTTGTTGAGTTATGAGCAGTTCTTC. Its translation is CASSLLSYEQFF.

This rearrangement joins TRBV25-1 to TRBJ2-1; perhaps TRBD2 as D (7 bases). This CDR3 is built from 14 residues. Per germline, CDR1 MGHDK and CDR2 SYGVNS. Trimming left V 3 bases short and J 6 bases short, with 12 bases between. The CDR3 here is CASSEGGHVNEQFF. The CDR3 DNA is TGTGCCAGCAGTGAGGGGGGGCACGTCAATGAGCAGTTCTTC.

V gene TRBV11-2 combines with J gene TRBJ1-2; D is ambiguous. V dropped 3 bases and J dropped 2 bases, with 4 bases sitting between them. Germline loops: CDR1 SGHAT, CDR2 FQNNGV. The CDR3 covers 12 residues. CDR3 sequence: CASSFGNYGYTF. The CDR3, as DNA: TGTGCCAGCAGCTTCGGGAACTATGGCTACACCTTC. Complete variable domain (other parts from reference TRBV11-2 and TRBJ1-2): EAGVAQSPRYKIIEKRQSVAFWCNPISGHATLYWYQQILGQGPKLLIQFQNNGVVDDSQLPKDRFSAERLKGVDSTLKIQPAKLEDSAVYLCASSFGNYGYTFGSGTRLTVV.

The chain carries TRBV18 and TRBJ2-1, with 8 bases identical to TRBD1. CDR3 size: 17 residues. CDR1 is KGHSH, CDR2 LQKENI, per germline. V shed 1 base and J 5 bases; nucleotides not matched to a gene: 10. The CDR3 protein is CASSPRALGQGNNEQFF. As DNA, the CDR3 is TGTGCCAGCTCACCACGAGCTCTTGGACAGGGAAACAATGAGCAGTTCTTC.

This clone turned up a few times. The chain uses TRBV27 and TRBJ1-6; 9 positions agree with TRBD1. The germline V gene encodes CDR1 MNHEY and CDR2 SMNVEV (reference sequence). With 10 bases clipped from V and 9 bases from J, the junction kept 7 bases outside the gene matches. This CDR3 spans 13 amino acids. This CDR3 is CATADRGGSPLHF. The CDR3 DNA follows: TGTGCCACCGCGGACAGGGGAGGTTCACCCCTCCACTTT.

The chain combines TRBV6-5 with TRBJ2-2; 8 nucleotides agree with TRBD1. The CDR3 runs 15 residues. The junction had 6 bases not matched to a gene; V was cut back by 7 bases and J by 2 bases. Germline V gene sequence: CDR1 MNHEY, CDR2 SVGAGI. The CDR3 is CASNRQGINTGELFF. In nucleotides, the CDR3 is TGTGCCAGCAACAGACAGGGGATCAACACCGGGGAGCTGTTTTTT.

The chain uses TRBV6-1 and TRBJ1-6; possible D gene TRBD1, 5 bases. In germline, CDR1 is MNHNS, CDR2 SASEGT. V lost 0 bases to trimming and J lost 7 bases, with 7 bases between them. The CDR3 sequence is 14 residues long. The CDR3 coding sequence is TGTGCCAGCAGTGAAGCACAGGCAAATTCACCCCTCCACTTT. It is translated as CASSEAQANSPLHF.

The DNA for the CDR3 is TGTGCCAGCAGTTACTCCTCAGATAGCAATCAGCCCCAGCATTTT. Amino acid sequence: CASSYSSDSNQPQHF. V is TRBV6-5 and J is TRBJ1-5; no definite D call. V was pared by 0 bases and J by 0 bases, with 6 bases between. The CDR3 has 15 residues. Germline V gene data show CDR1 as MNHEY and CDR2 as SVGAGI.

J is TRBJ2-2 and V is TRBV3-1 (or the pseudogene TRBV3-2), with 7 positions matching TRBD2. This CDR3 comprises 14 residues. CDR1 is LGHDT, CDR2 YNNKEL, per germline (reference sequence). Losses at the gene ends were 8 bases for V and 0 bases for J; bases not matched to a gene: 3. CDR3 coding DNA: TGTGCCAGCCAGCGGGGAACGAACACCGGGGAGCTGTTTTTT. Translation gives CASQRGTNTGELFF.

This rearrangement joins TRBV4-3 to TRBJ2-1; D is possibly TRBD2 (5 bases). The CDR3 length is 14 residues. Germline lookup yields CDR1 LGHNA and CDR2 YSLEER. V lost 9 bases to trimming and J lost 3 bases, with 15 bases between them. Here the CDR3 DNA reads TGCGCCAGGGGAGAAGGACTCCGCTACAATGAGCAGTTCTTC. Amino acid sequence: CARGEGLRYNEQFF.

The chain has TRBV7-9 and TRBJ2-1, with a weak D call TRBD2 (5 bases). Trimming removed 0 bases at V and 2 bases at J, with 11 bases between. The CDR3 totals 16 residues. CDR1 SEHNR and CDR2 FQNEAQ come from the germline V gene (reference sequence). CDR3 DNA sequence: TGTGCCAGCAGCTTAGCGGGAGTGATCGCCTACAATGAGCAGTTCTTC. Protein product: CASSLAGVIAYNEQFF.

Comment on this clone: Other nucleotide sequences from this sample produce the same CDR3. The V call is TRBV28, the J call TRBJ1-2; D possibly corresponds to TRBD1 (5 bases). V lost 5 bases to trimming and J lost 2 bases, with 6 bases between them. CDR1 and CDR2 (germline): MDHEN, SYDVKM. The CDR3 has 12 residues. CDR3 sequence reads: CASSPGNYGYTF. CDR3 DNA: TGTGCCAGCAGTCCAGGGAACTATGGCTACACCTTC.

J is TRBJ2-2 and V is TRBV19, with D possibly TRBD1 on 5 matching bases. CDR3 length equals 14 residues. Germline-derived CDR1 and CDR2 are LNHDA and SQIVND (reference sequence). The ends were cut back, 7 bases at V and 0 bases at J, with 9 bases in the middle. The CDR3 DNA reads TGTGCCAGTACGATGACAGCGAACACCGGGGAGCTGTTTTTT. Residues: CASTMTANTGELFF.

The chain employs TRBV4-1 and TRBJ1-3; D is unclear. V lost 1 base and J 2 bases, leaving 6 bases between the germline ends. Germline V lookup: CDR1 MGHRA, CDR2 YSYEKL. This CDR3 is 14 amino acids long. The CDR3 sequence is CASSQGWPGNTIYF. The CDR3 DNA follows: TGCGCCAGCAGCCAAGGTTGGCCTGGAAACACCATATATTTT.

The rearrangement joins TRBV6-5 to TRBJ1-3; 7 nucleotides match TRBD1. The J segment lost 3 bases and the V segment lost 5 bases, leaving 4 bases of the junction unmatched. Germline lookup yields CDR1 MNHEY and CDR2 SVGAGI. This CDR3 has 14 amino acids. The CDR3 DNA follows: TGTGCCAGCAGTACAGGGGTGGGTGGAAACACCATATATTTT. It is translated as CASSTGVGGNTIYF.